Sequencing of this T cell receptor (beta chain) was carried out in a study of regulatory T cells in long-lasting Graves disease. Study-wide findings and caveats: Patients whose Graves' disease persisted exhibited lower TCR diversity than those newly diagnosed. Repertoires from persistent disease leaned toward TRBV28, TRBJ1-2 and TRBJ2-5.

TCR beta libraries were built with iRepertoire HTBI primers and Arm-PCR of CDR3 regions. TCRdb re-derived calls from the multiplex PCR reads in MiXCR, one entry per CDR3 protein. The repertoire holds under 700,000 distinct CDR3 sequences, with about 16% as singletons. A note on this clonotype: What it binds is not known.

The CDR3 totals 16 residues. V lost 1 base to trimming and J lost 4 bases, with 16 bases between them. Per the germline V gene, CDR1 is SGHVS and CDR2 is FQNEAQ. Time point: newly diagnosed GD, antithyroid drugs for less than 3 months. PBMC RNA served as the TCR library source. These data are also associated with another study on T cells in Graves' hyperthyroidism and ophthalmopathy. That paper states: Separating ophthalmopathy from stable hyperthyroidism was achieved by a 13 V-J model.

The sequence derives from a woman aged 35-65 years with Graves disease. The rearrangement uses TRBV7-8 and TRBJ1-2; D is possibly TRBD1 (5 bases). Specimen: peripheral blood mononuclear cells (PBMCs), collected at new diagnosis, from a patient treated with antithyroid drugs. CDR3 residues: CASSLGILTGGYGYTF. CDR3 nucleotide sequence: TGTGCCAGCAGCTTAGGTATTCTTACAGGAGGCTATGGCTACACCTTC.